Included here is one TCR beta chain sequence, with context. Here immunoSEQ multiplex PCR was the method, and the copy in TCRdb shows in-frame clones only, minus some. The data show 100,000 or so clones, 85% to 90% seen once. The data stem from a study of PD-1 blockade in classical Hodgkin lymphoma. In every patient, relapse followed autologous stem cell transplantation, while exposure to brentuximab vedotin differed. The germline V gene encodes CDR1 GTSNPN and CDR2 SVGIG (reference sequence). The CDR3 is 13 amino acids. V was shortened by 2 bases and J by 2 bases, with 9 bases between the two germline ends.

The sample was peripheral blood mononuclear cells (PBMCs), taken before the second cycle of nivolumab. This sequence originates from a human donor with classical Hodgkin lymphoma. The rearrangement links TRBV30 to TRBJ1-2; D is uncertain. In nucleotides, the CDR3 is TGTGCCTGGAGTACGCAAAAGAACTATGGCTACACCTTC. The encoded protein is CAWSTQKNYGYTF.